The TCR beta chain under discussion was sequenced for a study of CD8 T cells in ankylosing spondylitis. General observations from the study: Reported data indicate significant enrichment of disease-linked clones within matched ankylosing spondylitis synovial fluid. Characteristic of ankylosing spondylitis blood, it appeared, was a TCR beta motif comprising about eight highly homologous variants.

Quantitative 5'-RACE was performed with molecular barcodes, and it yielded the TCR beta libraries. In TCRdb, the 5' RACE reads were re-called with MiXCR into one record per CDR3 protein. The data show under 450,000 distinct CDR3 sequences, with 20% seen just once and around 12% held by the top ten. As to this clonotype: Its matching antigen is unknown.

The germline V and J ends were trimmed by 2 bases and 3 bases, with 19 bases remaining between them. From germline, CDR1 is LNHDA and CDR2 SQIVND (reference sequence). CDR3 length: 17 residues. The clonotype comes from a male donor with ankylosing spondylitis or in good health (not recorded which). The genes are TRBV19 and TRBJ1-1; unclear D gene. The sample comprised blood, either unsorted or a sorted T cell fraction (not recorded which). The CDR3 region has the DNA TGTGCCAGTAGTATAATCTGGTTGGGATCGGCGGACACTGAAGCTTTCTTT. This translates into CASSIIWLGSADTEAFF.